The 3 T cell receptor beta chains reported below all come from one sample, sequenced in a study of T-cell reconstitution after alpha-beta-depleted transplantation in children. TCRbeta library construction was performed incorporating unique molecular identifiers. From the PCR reads, TCRdb called clonotypes with MiXCR, one entry per CDR3 protein. The sample includes around 96,000 distinct CDR3 sequences, more than 10% seen only once; the top ten take 14%. Specimen: PBMCs from the stem cell graft donor, collected from the stem cell graft. The receptors shown here come from a human donor who donated a stem cell graft to a child with inherited bone marrow failure.

This clonotype was counted at least ten times. The chain joins TRBV28 to TRBJ2-1; 11 positions agree with TRBD2. This CDR3 is 15 amino acids long. V shed 6 bases, J shed 4 bases, and the junction held 5 bases outside the gene matches. CDR1 and CDR2 from the germline V gene are MDHEN and SYDVKM. The CDR3 here is CASRIAGGRYNEQFF. The CDR3 bases are TGTGCCAGCAGAATAGCGGGAGGGCGGTACAATGAGCAGTTCTTC.

In its sample, this clonotype was seen many times. This chain links TRBV7-2 with TRBJ2-3; no clear D. The CDR3 has 13 residues. Trimming took off 7 bases at V and 2 bases at J, with 10 bases between the two ends. Germline V gene sequence: CDR1 SGHTA, CDR2 FQGNSA. The CDR3 sequence: CASKSLSTDTQYF. Written as DNA, the CDR3 is TGTGCCAGCAAGTCCCTATCCACAGATACGCAGTATTTT.

V usage is TRBV5-1 and J usage is TRBJ2-7; D is unclear. Trimming took off 3 bases at V and 5 bases at J, with 15 bases between the two ends. The CDR3 extends over 14 amino acids. CDR1 and CDR2 from the germline V gene are SGHRS and YFSETQ. The CDR3 protein is CASSYFSHSDEQYF. The CDR3 DNA sequence: TGCGCCAGCAGCTATTTTTCCCACTCGGACGAGCAGTACTTC. Combining the CDR3 with reference TRBV5-1 and TRBJ2-7 gives the whole variable domain KAGVTQTPRYLIKTRGQQVTLSCSPISGHRSVSWYQQTPGQGLQFLFEYFSETQRNKGNFPGRFSGRQFSNSRSEMNVSTLELGDSALYLCASSYFSHSDEQYFGPGTRLTVT.